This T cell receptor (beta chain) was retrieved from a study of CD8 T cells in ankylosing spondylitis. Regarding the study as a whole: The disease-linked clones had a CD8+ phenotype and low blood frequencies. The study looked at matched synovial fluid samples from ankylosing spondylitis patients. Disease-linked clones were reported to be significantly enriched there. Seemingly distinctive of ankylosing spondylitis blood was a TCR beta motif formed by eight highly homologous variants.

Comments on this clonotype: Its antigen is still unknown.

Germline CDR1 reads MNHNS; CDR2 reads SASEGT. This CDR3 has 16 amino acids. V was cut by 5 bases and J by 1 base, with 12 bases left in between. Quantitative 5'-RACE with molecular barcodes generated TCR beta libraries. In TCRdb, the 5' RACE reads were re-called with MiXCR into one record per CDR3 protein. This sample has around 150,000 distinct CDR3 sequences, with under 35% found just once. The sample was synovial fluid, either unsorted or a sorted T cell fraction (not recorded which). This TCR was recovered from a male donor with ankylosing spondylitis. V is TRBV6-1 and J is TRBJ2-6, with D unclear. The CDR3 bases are TGTGCCAGCAGTAGATATTCGAAGTCTGGGGCCAACGTCCTGACTTTC. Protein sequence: CASSRYSKSGANVLTF.